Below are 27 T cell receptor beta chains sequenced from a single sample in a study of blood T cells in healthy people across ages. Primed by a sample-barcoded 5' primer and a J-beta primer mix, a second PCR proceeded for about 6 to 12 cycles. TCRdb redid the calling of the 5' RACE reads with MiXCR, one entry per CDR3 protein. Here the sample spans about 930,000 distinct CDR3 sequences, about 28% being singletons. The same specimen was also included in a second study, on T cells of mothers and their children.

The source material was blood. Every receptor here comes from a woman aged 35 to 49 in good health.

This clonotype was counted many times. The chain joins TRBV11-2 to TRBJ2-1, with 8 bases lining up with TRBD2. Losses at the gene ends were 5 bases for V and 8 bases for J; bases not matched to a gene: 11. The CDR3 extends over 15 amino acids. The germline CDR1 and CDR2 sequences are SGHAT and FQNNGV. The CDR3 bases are TGTGCCAGCAGCCCCACCGGGACTAGGATTGATGAGCAGTTCTTC. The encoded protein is CASSPTGTRIDEQFF.

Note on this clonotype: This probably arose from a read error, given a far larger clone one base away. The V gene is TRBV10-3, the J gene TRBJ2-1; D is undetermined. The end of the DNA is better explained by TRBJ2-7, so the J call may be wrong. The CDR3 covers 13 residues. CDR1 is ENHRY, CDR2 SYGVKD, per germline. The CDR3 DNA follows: TGTGCCATCAGTGAGTCTGGAGTAAATGAGCAGTACTTC. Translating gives CAISESGVNEQYF.

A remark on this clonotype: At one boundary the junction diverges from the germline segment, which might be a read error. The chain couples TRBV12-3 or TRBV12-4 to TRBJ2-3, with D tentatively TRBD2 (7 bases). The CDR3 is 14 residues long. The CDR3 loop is CTSRPRGATDTQYF. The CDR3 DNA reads TGTACCAGCAGGCCTCGGGGGGCCACAGATACGCAGTATTTT.

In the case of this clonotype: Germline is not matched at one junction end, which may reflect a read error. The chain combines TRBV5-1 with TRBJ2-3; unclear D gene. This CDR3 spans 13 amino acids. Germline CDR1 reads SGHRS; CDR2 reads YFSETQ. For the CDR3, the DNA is TGCGCCAGCAGCTTGGATATAACAGATGCGCAGTATTTT. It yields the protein CASSLDITDAQYF.

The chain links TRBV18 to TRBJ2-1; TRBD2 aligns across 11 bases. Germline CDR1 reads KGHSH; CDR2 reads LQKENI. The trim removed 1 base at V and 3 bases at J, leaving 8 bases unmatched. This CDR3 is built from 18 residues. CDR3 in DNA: TGTGCCAGCTCACCACGTGGTTCTAGCGGGGGGCACTACAATGAGCAGTTCTTC. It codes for CASSPRGSSGGHYNEQFF.

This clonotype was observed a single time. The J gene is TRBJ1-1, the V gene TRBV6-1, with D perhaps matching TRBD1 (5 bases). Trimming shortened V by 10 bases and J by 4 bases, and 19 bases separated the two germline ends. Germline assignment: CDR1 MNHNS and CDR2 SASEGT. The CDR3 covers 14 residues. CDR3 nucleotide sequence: TGTGCCACTACCCTGGGGGAAGGGACCACTGAAGCTTTCTTT. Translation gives CATTLGEGTTEAFF.

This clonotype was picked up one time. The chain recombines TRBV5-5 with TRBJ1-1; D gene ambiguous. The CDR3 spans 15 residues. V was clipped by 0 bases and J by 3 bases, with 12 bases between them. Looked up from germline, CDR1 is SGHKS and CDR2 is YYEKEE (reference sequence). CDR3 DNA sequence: TGTGCCAGCAGCTTGGGAACTCTGGGGTACACTGAAGCTTTCTTT. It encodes CASSLGTLGYTEAFF. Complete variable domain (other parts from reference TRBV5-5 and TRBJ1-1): DAGVTQSPTHLIKTRGQQVTLRCSPISGHKSVSWYQQVLGQGPQFIFQYYEKEERGRGNFPDRFSARQFPNYSSELNVNALLLGDSALYLCASSLGTLGYTEAFFGQGTRLTVV.

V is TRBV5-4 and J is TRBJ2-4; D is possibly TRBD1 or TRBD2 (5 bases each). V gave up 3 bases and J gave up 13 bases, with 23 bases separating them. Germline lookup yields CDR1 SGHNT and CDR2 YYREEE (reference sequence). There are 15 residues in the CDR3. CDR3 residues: CASSSRGGFSYKQYF. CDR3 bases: TGTGCCAGCAGCTCCCGGGGCGGGTTTTCCTACAAGCAGTACTTC.

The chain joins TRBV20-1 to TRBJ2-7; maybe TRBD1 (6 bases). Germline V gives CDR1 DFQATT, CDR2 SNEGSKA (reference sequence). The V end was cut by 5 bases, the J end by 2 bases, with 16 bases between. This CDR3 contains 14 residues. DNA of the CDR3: TGCAGTGCTTTCCCGGGACACTCCGCCTACGAGCAGTACTTC. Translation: CSAFPGHSAYEQYF.

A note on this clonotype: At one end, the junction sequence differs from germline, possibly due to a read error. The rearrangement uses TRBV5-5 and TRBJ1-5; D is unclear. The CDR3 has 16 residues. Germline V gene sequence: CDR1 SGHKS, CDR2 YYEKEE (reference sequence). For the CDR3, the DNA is TGTGCCAGCAGCTTTGGCACGTCTAATAGCAGTCAGCCCCAGCATTTT. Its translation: CASSFGTSNSSQPQHF.

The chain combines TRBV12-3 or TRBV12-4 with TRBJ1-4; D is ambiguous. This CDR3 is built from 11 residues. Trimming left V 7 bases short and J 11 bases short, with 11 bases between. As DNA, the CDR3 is TGTGCCAGCATGGCCTTTGGGAAACTGTTTTTT. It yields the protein CASMAFGKLFF.

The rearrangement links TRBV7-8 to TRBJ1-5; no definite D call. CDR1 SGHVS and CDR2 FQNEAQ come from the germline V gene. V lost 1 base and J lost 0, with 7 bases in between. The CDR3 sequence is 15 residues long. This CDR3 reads CASSLGSSSNQPQHF. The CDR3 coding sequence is TGTGCCAGCAGCTTAGGTAGTAGTAGCAATCAGCCCCAGCATTTT.

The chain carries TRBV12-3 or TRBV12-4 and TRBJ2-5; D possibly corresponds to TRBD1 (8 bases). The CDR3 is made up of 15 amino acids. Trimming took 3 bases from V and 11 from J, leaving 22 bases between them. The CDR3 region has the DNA TGTGCCAGCAGTTTGAAGGACAGGGACTACAATGAGCAGTACTTC. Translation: CASSLKDRDYNEQYF.

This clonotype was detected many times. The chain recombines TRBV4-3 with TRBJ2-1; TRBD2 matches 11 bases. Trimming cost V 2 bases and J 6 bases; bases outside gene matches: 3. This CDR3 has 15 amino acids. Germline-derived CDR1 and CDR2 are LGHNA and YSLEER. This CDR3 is CASSQPGLAANEQFF. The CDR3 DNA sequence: TGCGCCAGCAGCCAACCGGGACTAGCGGCCAATGAGCAGTTCTTC.

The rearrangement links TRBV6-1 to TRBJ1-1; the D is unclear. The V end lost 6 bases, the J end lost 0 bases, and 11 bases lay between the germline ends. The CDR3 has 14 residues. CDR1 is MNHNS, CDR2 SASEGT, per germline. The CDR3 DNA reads TGTGCCAGCAGCACCAGGAATCTGAACACTGAAGCTTTCTTT. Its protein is CASSTRNLNTEAFF.

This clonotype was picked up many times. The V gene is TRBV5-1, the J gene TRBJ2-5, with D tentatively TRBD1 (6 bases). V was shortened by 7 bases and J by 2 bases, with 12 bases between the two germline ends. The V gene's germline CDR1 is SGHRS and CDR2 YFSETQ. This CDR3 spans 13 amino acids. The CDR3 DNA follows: TGCGCCAGCGCACGGACAGATCAAGAGACCCAGTACTTC. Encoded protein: CASARTDQETQYF. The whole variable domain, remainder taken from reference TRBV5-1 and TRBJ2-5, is KAGVTQTPRYLIKTRGQQVTLSCSPISGHRSVSWYQQTPGQGLQFLFEYFSETQRNKGNFPGRFSGRQFSNSRSEMNVSTLELGDSALYLCASARTDQETQYFGPGTRLLVL.

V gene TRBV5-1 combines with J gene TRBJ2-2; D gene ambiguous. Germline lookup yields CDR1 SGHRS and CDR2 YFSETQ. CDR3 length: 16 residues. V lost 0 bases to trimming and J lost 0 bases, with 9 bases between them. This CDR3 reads CASSLDLPSNTGELFF. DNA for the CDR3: TGCGCCAGCAGCTTGGATCTCCCATCGAACACCGGGGAGCTGTTTTTT.

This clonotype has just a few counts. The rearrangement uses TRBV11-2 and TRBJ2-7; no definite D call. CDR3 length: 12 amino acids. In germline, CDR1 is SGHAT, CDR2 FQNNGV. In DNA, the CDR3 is TGCGCCAGCAGCTCCCTTGGCTACGAGCAGTACGTC. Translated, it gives CASSSLGYEQYV.

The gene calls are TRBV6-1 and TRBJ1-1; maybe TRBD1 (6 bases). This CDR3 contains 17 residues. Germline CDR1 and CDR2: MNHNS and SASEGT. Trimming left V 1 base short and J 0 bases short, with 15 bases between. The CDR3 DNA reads TGTGCCAGCAGTGAAGGTTGGACAGCACTCTTGAACACTGAAGCTTTCTTT. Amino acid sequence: CASSEGWTALLNTEAFF.

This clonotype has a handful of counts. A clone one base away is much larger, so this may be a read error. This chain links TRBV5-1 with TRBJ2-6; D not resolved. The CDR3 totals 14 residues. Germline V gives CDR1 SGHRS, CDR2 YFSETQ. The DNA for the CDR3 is TGCGCCGGCAGCTTTAGGGCTGGGGCCAACGTCCTGACTTTC. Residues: CAGSFRAGANVLTF. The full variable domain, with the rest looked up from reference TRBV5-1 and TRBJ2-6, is KAGVTQTPRYLIKTRGQQVTLSCSPISGHRSVSWYQQTPGQGLQFLFEYFSETQRNKGNFPGRFSGRQFSNSRSEMNVSTLELGDSALYLCAGSFRAGANVLTFGAGSRLTVL.

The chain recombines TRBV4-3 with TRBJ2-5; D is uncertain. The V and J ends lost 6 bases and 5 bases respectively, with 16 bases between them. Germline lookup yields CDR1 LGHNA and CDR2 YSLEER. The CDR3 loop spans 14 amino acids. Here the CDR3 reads CASSRLADGETQYF. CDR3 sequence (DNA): TGCGCCAGCAGTAGACTCGCCGATGGGGAGACCCAGTACTTC.

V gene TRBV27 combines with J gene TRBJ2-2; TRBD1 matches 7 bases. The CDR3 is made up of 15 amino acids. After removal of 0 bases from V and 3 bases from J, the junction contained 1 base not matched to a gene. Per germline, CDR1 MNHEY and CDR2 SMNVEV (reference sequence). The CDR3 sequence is CASSLSTGYTGELFF. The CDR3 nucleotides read TGTGCCAGCAGTTTATCGACAGGGTACACCGGGGAGCTGTTTTTT.

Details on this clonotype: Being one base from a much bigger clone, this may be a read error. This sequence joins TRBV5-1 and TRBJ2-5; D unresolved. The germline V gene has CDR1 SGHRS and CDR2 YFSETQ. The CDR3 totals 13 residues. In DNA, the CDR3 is TGCGCCAGCGGGGTTAGCATCCAAGAGACCCGGTACTTC. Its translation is CASGVSIQETRYF. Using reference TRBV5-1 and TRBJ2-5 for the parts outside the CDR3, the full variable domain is KAGVTQTPRYLIKTRGQQVTLSCSPISGHRSVSWYQQTPGQGLQFLFEYFSETQRNKGNFPGRFSGRQFSNSRSEMNVSTLELGDSALYLCASGVSIQETRYFGPGTRLLVL.

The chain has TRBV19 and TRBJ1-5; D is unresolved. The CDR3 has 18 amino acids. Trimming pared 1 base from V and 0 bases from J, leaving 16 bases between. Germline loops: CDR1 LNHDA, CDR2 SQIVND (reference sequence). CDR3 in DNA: TGTGCCAGTAGTATAGGTGTTTGGCGAGCCCGTAGCAATCAGCCCCAGCATTTT. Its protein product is CASSIGVWRARSNQPQHF.

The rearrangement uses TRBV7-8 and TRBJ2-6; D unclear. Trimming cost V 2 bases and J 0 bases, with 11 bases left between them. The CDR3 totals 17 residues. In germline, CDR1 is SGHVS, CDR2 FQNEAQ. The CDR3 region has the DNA TGTGCCAGCAGCTTATTGAAGACGAGCTCTGGGGCCAACGTCCTGACTTTC. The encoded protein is CASSLLKTSSGANVLTF.

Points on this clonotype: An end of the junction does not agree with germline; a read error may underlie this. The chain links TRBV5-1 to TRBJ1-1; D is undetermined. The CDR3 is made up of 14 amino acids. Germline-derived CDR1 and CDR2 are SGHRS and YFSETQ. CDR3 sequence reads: CASSFLVPDTEVFF. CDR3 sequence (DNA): TGCGCCAGCAGCTTTCTCGTACCCGACACTGAAGTTTTCTTT.

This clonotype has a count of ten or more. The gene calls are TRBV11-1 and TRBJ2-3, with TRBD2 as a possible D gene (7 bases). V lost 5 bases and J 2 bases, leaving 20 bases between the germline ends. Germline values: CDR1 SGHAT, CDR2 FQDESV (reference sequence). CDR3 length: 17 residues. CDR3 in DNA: TGTGCCAGCAGCGGGGGGAAGTTTGGGGGGGCCACAGATACGCAGTATTTT. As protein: CASSGGKFGGATDTQYF.